The source of this T cell receptor (beta chain) is a study of cytomegalovirus exposure and HLA in healthy donors. Study conclusions and caveats: Rare TCR sequences dominated, though some public TCRs recurred in many donors. CMV serostatus was the sole immune exposure information available.

Primers: 60 Vbeta forward and 13 Jbeta reverse. The protocol was immunoSEQ multiplex PCR, while the TCRdb copy is restricted to in-frame clones and leaves out a portion. The sample lists about 180,000 clones, around 82% seen once, with around 1% in the top ten. About this clone itself: The antigen is undetermined.

CDR1 is GTSNPN, CDR2 SVGIG, per germline (reference sequence). J lost 2 bases, V lost 0 bases, and 4 bases had no gene match. The CDR3 consists of 15 residues. The V gene is TRBV30, the J gene TRBJ2-3; 8 bases map to TRBD2. The material sequenced was PBMCs. The TCR was taken from a man aged 25 to 40 in good health and CMV-seronegative. CDR3 loop: CAWSVAGVDTDTQYF. The CDR3 DNA sequence: TGTGCCTGGAGTGTAGCGGGGGTAGACACAGATACGCAGTATTTT.